The following is a T cell receptor beta chain sequence with its context. What it binds is not known. This specimen belongs to a study of CD8 T cells in ankylosing spondylitis. General study findings and limits: Peripheral blood held disease-linked clones only at relatively low frequency, and these were CD8+. Characteristic of ankylosing spondylitis blood, it appeared, was a TCR beta motif comprising about eight highly homologous variants.

The trim removed 2 bases at V and 6 bases at J, leaving 8 bases unmatched. The CDR3 sequence is 15 residues long. Germline CDR1 is DFQATT and CDR2 is SNEGSKA (reference sequence). TCRdb used MiXCR to reprocess the 5' RACE reads, holding one entry per CDR3 protein. The sample shows 150,000 to 200,000 distinct CDR3 sequences, over 10% of them seen only once. Sample: blood, either unsorted or a sorted T cell fraction (not recorded which). This clonotype was obtained from a male donor with ankylosing spondylitis or in good health (not recorded which). The chain joins TRBV20-1 to TRBJ2-1; 9 bases align to TRBD2. CDR3 DNA sequence: TGCAGTGCTAGATTTTTAGCGGGGGCGCTCAATGAGCAGTTCTTC. Its protein is CSARFLAGALNEQFF.